A selection of T cell receptor beta chains follows, all from one sample in a study of shared clonotypes between healthy human individuals. Here immunoSEQ multiplex PCR was the method, and the copy in TCRdb shows in-frame clones only, minus some. The table lists over 2 million clones, approximately 95% of them singletons. The sequencing sample was made of naive CD8+ T cells sorted from blood. These receptors were obtained from a man aged 18 to 35 in good health. Each CDR3 is given with its conserved first and last residue. The order of the fields is D gene, V gene, J gene, CDR3 protein. The D gene is left open where the match is weak.

d_call: TRBD1; v_call: TRBV29-1; j_call: TRBJ2-2; cdr3_aa: CSVHDRAYTGELFF
d_call: TRBD1; v_call: TRBV11-2; j_call: TRBJ2-7; cdr3_aa: CASSFGTGGLYEQYF
d_call: .; v_call: TRBV4-1; j_call: TRBJ2-7; cdr3_aa: CASSEGGPGYEQYF
d_call: TRBD1; v_call: TRBV7-9; j_call: TRBJ2-7; cdr3_aa: CASSHQDRAYEQYF
d_call: TRBD1; v_call: TRBV2; j_call: TRBJ2-5; cdr3_aa: CARGTGSRETQYF
d_call: .; v_call: TRBV4-1; j_call: TRBJ1-2; cdr3_aa: CASSQDVGQGRPHYGYTF
d_call: .; v_call: TRBV7-9; j_call: TRBJ1-1; cdr3_aa: CASSPQLGQGYLLGTEAFF
d_call: TRBD2; v_call: TRBV28; j_call: TRBJ2-7; cdr3_aa: CASSLYGEGPYEQYF
d_call: TRBD2; v_call: TRBV6-5; j_call: TRBJ2-5; cdr3_aa: CASSWTAGAETQYF
d_call: .; v_call: TRBV5-1; j_call: TRBJ2-1; cdr3_aa: CASSQLPQESSYNEQFF
d_call: .; v_call: TRBV15; j_call: TRBJ2-7; cdr3_aa: CATSRTTVGTLPYEQYF
d_call: .; v_call: TRBV13; j_call: TRBJ2-3; cdr3_aa: CASSLDAEDTQYF